The 30 T cell receptor beta chains below were found in one sample sequenced in a study of identifying expanded T cells in peripheral blood. The table came from immunoSEQ multiplex PCR; TCRdb's copy has only in-frame clones and leaves some out. Of about 100,000 clones in the sample, over 75% were seen once. The sequencing sample was made of blood. The receptors here all came from a person aged 18-70 years in good health.

The chain carries TRBV19 and TRBJ2-5; D possibly corresponds to TRBD1 (5 bases). There are 16 residues in the CDR3. Looked up from germline, CDR1 is LNHDA and CDR2 is SQIVND (reference sequence). V was shortened by 6 bases and J by 1 base, with 18 bases between the two germline ends. CDR3 amino acids: CASSRVGPVSQETQYF. CDR3 in DNA: TGTGCCAGTAGCAGAGTGGGGCCCGTGTCCCAAGAGACCCAGTACTTC. The full variable domain, with the rest looked up from reference TRBV19 and TRBJ2-5, is DGGITQSPKYLFRKEGQNVTLSCEQNLNHDAMYWYRQDPGQGLRLIYYSQIVNDFQKGDIAEGYSVSREKKESFPLTVTSAQKNPTAFYLCASSRVGPVSQETQYFGPGTRLLVL.

The gene calls are TRBV9 and TRBJ2-7; D not resolved. This CDR3 is built from 14 residues. Germline assignment: CDR1 SGDLS and CDR2 YYNGEE. V lost 0 bases to trimming and J lost 2 bases, with 9 bases between them. CDR3 sequence: CASSVGGSPYEQYF. The CDR3 region has the DNA TGTGCCAGCAGCGTAGGGGGTAGCCCCTACGAGCAGTACTTC.

This rearrangement joins TRBV5-1 to TRBJ1-2; 9 bases agree with TRBD1. J was trimmed by 7 bases and V by 0 bases; bases with no gene match: 4. The germline V gene has CDR1 SGHRS and CDR2 YFSETQ. CDR3 length: 14 residues. DNA of the CDR3: TGCGCCAGCAGCTTGGCCGGGACAGGGTCTGGCTACACCTTC. It is translated as CASSLAGTGSGYTF.

CDR3 sequence (DNA): TGTGCCAGCAGCTTATTCACAGGACCGGCCTACGAGCAGTACTTC. Encoded protein: CASSLFTGPAYEQYF. The J gene is TRBJ2-7, the V gene TRBV7-2, with TRBD1 as a possible D gene (5 bases). The CDR3 extends over 15 amino acids. The V and J ends lost 2 bases and 2 bases respectively, with 13 bases between them. Germline CDR1 and CDR2: SGHTA and FQGNSA.

The V and J genes are TRBV27 and TRBJ1-5; D ambiguous. V dropped 10 bases and J dropped 4 bases, with 14 bases sitting between them. Per germline, CDR1 MNHEY and CDR2 SMNVEV (reference sequence). This CDR3 is 13 amino acids long. CDR3: CATKRAGNQPQHF. Here the CDR3 DNA reads TGTGCCACCAAACGGGCCGGGAATCAGCCCCAGCATTTT.

This clone came up a few times. The J gene is TRBJ1-3, the V gene TRBV5-6; D gene unclear. Looked up from germline, CDR1 is SGHDT and CDR2 is YYEEEE. The CDR3 spans 15 residues. Trimming pared 2 bases from V and 4 bases from J, leaving 13 bases between. The CDR3: CASSFRSAGGNTIYF. DNA for the CDR3: TGTGCCAGCAGCTTTAGGTCCGCGGGAGGAAACACCATATATTTT.

This clone appeared a few times. V is TRBV5-6 and J is TRBJ1-4; D unresolved. Looked up from germline, CDR1 is SGHDT and CDR2 is YYEEEE. Between the trimmed V and J ends, which lost 0 bases and 5 bases, there was a span of 5 bases. This CDR3 is 13 amino acids long. CDR3: CASSLAGNEKLFF. CDR3 in DNA: TGTGCCAGCAGCTTGGCTGGGAATGAAAAACTGTTTTTT.

This clone has only a few counts. The CDR3 loop is CASSSTVRNTEAFF. Here the CDR3 DNA reads TGTGCCAGCAGTTCCACTGTCAGGAACACTGAAGCTTTCTTT. V gene TRBV7-2 combines with J gene TRBJ1-1; no firm D call. The V end lost 6 bases, the J end lost 1 base, and 12 bases lay between the germline ends. CDR1 is SGHTA and CDR2 is FQGNSA in the germline V gene. The CDR3 sequence is 14 residues long.

This chain connects TRBV5-4 to TRBJ1-1; no clear D gene. The CDR3 runs 13 residues. The V and J ends lost 4 bases and 1 base respectively, with 8 bases between them. Germline V lookup: CDR1 SGHNT, CDR2 YYREEE (reference sequence). CDR3 DNA sequence: TGTGCCAGCAGCAGAGCAGAGAACACTGAAGCTTTCTTT. It is translated as CASSRAENTEAFF.

V and J are TRBV6-5 and TRBJ1-2; D is undetermined. This CDR3 is built from 14 residues. Germline values: CDR1 MNHEY, CDR2 SVGAGI. V dropped 2 bases and J dropped 2 bases, with 9 bases sitting between them. CDR3 sequence (DNA): TGTGCCAGCAGTTACGACACTACCAACTATGGCTACACCTTC. Translated, it gives CASSYDTTNYGYTF.

The rearrangement joins TRBV6-5 to TRBJ2-5; weak D call: TRBD1 (5 bases). The J call may be wrong; the DNA end is better matched by TRBJ2-7. Germline CDR1 is MNHEY and CDR2 is SVGAGI. CDR3 length: 14 residues. Written as DNA, the CDR3 is TGTGCCAGCAGTTACAGGGCAGGGCCCTACGAGCAGTACTTC. Translating gives CASSYRAGPYEQYF.

The chain is built from TRBV9 and TRBJ1-1, with D unclear. The germline V gene has CDR1 SGDLS and CDR2 YYNGEE. The CDR3 runs to 14 residues. The ends were cut back, 0 bases at V and 0 bases at J, with 6 bases in the middle. The CDR3 sequence is CASSVETMNTEAFF. Here the CDR3 DNA reads TGTGCCAGCAGCGTAGAGACTATGAACACTGAAGCTTTCTTT. Together with reference TRBV9 and TRBJ1-1, the CDR3 gives the full variable domain: DSGVTQTPKHLITATGQRVTLRCSPRSGDLSVYWYQQSLDQGLQFLIQYYNGEERAKGNILERFSAQQFPDLHSELNLSSLELGDSALYFCASSVETMNTEAFFGQGTRLTVV.

The rearrangement joins TRBV14 to TRBJ1-6; D is unresolved. V shed 4 bases and J shed 7 bases, with 8 bases lying between them. CDR1 and CDR2 (germline): SGHDN, FVKESK. The CDR3 length is 13 residues. CDR3 DNA sequence: TGTGCCAGCAGCCTTATAAGGAATTCACCCCTCCACTTT. This codes for CASSLIRNSPLHF.

The chain couples TRBV2 to TRBJ2-1, with 11 nucleotides matching TRBD2. The V gene's germline CDR1 is SNHLY and CDR2 FYNNEI. The CDR3 extends over 14 amino acids. Trimming at V came to 10 bases and at J to 8 bases, leaving 10 bases not matched to a gene. The CDR3 DNA sequence: TGTGCCACCGCGGTAGCGGGAGGGTTGGATGAGCAGTTCTTC. Its protein is CATAVAGGLDEQFF.

The chain employs TRBV19 and TRBJ2-3; 14 positions match TRBD2. The CDR3 spans 17 residues. CDR1 is LNHDA, CDR2 SQIVND, per germline (reference sequence). Trimming took 4 bases from V and 2 from J; bases not matched to a gene: 5. The CDR3 loop is CASSKGLAGATTDTQYF. CDR3 DNA sequence: TGTGCCAGTAGTAAGGGACTAGCGGGGGCTACCACAGATACGCAGTATTTT.

J is TRBJ2-1 and V is TRBV9; possible D gene TRBD1, 6 bases. This CDR3 region has 13 residues. V shed 4 bases and J shed 8 bases, with 13 bases lying between them. The germline V gene encodes CDR1 SGDLS and CDR2 YYNGEE. The CDR3 region is CASSPPQGDEQFF. In nucleotides, the CDR3 is TGTGCCAGCAGCCCCCCACAGGGTGATGAGCAGTTCTTC.

The chain combines TRBV11-3 with TRBJ1-2, with D perhaps TRBD1 (5 bases). Per the germline V gene, CDR1 is SGHNT and CDR2 is YENEEA. This CDR3 comprises 15 residues. V lost 5 bases, J lost 4 bases, and 17 bases lay in between. The CDR3 spells CASSPRFGASYGYTF. The DNA of the CDR3 is TGTGCCAGCAGCCCCCGGTTCGGGGCCTCCTATGGCTACACCTTC.

The chain uses TRBV10-3 and TRBJ2-1; D is unclear. The CDR3 extends over 13 amino acids. Germline V lookup: CDR1 ENHRY, CDR2 SYGVKD. V lost 4 bases to trimming and J lost 5 bases, with 9 bases between them. In nucleotides, the CDR3 is TGTGCCATCAGTGCGATGGCCGACAATGAGCAGTTCTTC. Translation gives CAISAMADNEQFF.

The CDR3 nucleotides are TGCAGTGCTACCGAAAAAAACATTCAGTACTTC. Amino acids: CSATEKNIQYF. This sequence joins TRBV20-1 and TRBJ2-4; D remains unclear. CDR3 length equals 11 residues. Germline CDR1 DFQATT, CDR2 SNEGSKA (reference sequence). V shed 4 bases and J shed 4 bases, with 5 bases lying between them.

This sequence joins TRBV15 and TRBJ1-3; unclear D gene. The CDR3 is made up of 15 amino acids. The V end lost 0 bases, the J end lost 0 bases, and 6 bases lay between the germline ends. Germline CDR1 and CDR2: LNHNV and YYDKDF (reference sequence). The CDR3 loop is CATSRDFTSGNTIYF. The CDR3 nucleotides read TGTGCCACCAGCAGAGACTTCACCTCTGGAAACACCATATATTTT.

V is TRBV6-1 and J is TRBJ1-2, with D perhaps TRBD1 (5 bases). Germline CDR1 and CDR2: MNHNS and SASEGT. This CDR3 contains 16 residues. Deletions cut 2 bases from V and 4 bases from J, with 17 bases between. The CDR3 DNA reads as TGTGCCAGCAGTGAATGGGAGGGAACCCAGGGCTATGGCTACACCTTC. Its translation is CASSEWEGTQGYGYTF.

The J gene is TRBJ1-2, the V gene TRBV6-1; no definite D call. Per germline, CDR1 MNHNS and CDR2 SASEGT. This CDR3 has 12 residues. V lost 6 bases and J lost 8, with 13 bases in between. DNA of the CDR3: TGTGCCAGCAGGGAATATCCCGCCGGCTACACCTTC. Translating gives CASREYPAGYTF.

The chain is built from TRBV30 and TRBJ1-3, with 7 bases fitting TRBD1. Germline V gene data show CDR1 as GTSNPN and CDR2 as SVGIG (reference sequence). The CDR3 is 14 amino acids. Trimming removed 5 bases from V and 4 bases from J; junction bases left unmatched: 8. CDR3 sequence: CAWSTGPLGNTIYF. The CDR3 nucleotides are TGTGCCTGGTCGACAGGGCCCTTGGGAAACACCATATATTTT. Variable domain in full (rest from reference TRBV30 and TRBJ1-3): SQTIHQWPATLVQPVGSPLSLECTVEGTSNPNLYWYRQAAGRGLQLLFYSVGIGQISSEVPQNLSASRPQDRQFILSSKKLLLSDSGFYLCAWSTGPLGNTIYFGEGSWLTVV.

The rearrangement uses TRBV6-5 and TRBJ2-7, with TRBD1 matching over 9 bases. The CDR3 length is 16 residues. The trim removed 0 bases at V and 5 bases at J, leaving 8 bases unmatched. Germline V gives CDR1 MNHEY, CDR2 SVGAGI. The CDR3 DNA is TGTGCCAGCAGTTACTCTGGACAGGGGAAGTTCAACGAGCAGTACTTC. Translation gives CASSYSGQGKFNEQYF.

The CDR3 DNA is TGCGCCAGCAGCTTCCGCCTCCAAGAGACCCAGTACTTC. Translation: CASSFRLQETQYF. The V gene is TRBV5-1, the J gene TRBJ2-5, with D uncertain. The germline V gene encodes CDR1 SGHRS and CDR2 YFSETQ. V was trimmed by 2 bases and J by 1 base, leaving 6 bases between them. CDR3 length: 13 amino acids.

CDR3 coding DNA: TGTGCCAGTAGTATAGAGCAATGGAACACTGAAGCTTTCTTT. The encoded protein is CASSIEQWNTEAFF. The rearrangement uses TRBV19 and TRBJ1-1; no clear D. Germline V lookup: CDR1 LNHDA, CDR2 SQIVND (reference sequence). The CDR3 covers 14 residues. Trimming removed 0 bases at V and 1 base at J, with 6 bases between.

This clone appeared a few times. CDR3 nucleotides: TGTGCCAGCAGCGCAGCCCCGGGGAACACTGAAGCTTTCTTT. It translates to CASSAAPGNTEAFF. This chain connects TRBV7-8 to TRBJ1-1; D unclear. Trimming cost V 5 bases and J 1 base, with 11 bases left between them. Germline CDR1 is SGHVS and CDR2 is FQNEAQ. The CDR3 has 14 residues.

V gene TRBV19 combines with J gene TRBJ1-2; unclear D gene. CDR1 LNHDA and CDR2 SQIVND come from the germline V gene (reference sequence). The length of the CDR3 is 12 residues. Trimming removed 7 bases from V and 4 bases from J, with 10 bases in between. The CDR3 spells CASNGSPYGYTF. The CDR3 region has the DNA TGTGCCAGTAACGGCAGCCCCTATGGCTACACCTTC.

This chain connects TRBV20-1 to TRBJ1-2, with D maybe TRBD1 (5 bases). This CDR3 comprises 11 residues. Trimming stripped 0 bases from V and 8 bases from J, with 7 bases between. From germline, CDR1 is DFQATT and CDR2 SNEGSKA (reference sequence). CDR3 sequence: CSAREDIGYTF. The CDR3 nucleotides read TGCAGTGCTAGAGAGGACATCGGCTACACCTTC.

This clone is labeled as medium-sized. The rearrangement joins TRBV19 to TRBJ2-1; 11 nucleotides align to TRBD1. V gave up 6 bases and J gave up 2 bases; unmatched junction bases: 6. CDR3 size: 16 residues. CDR1 and CDR2 from the germline V gene are LNHDA and SQIVND (reference sequence). This CDR3 reads CASSPRGQGAYNEQFF. The CDR3, as DNA: TGTGCCAGTAGCCCCCGGGGACAGGGGGCCTACAATGAGCAGTTCTTC.